This T cell receptor beta chain was obtained from a study of cytomegalovirus exposure and HLA in healthy donors (dated by TCRdb to 2017 to 2019). As for the study more broadly: In an earlier analysis of approximately 500 of the donors, about 260 Gb of sequence data and some 120 million unique TCR beta sequences from roughly 180 million T cells were reported. In addition to the first cohort of hundreds of subjects, a separate validation cohort of over 90 different subjects was used. The study aimed to test whether signatures of past pathogen exposure could be identified by cataloging public T cell receptors. Five DR-DQ haplotypes were treated as single units for association and clustering because of strong linkage in the cohort. The number of typed donors differed by locus: about 629-630 for A, B, C, DRB1 and DQB1; approximately 520 for DQA1; approximately 610 for DPA1; and around 490 for DPB1. Alongside the repertoire data, information on donor age, sex, ethnicity and CMV serostatus was compiled. Among a few hundred genotyped donors of the cohort, an average of roughly 240,000 unique TCR beta nucleotide sequences were sequenced per donor, about a sixth of them non-productive. A later genetic analysis took genome-wide SNP genotypes for about 60% of the roughly 670 donors and used that subset as a discovery cohort. HLA typing included class I and class II loci at four-digit resolution. Every repertoire in the discovery cohort had been generated on one and the same sequencing platform. An early release that covered some 630 HLA-typed donors contained approximately 320 gigabases of sequencing data and tens of millions of unique TCR sequences. The T cell repertoires of roughly 660 subjects were profiled by immunosequencing and related to cytomegalovirus serostatus. The genetic ancestry cluster associated with self-reported Caucasian donors included 81% of the 350 to 500 genotyped donors. In the later analysis, no new phenotypic data were used to find candidate immune exposures; instead, reliance was placed on TCR beta sequences and their occurrence across donors. In an earlier analysis of roughly 580 of the donors, high-throughput TCR beta sequencing was used to judge whether each TCR beta V gene segment behaved as functional or pseudogenic. To predict cytomegalovirus infection status, the study brought together high-throughput TCR immunosequencing, statistical association of individual TCRs with disease status, and machine learning. A later analysis re-examined previously published TCR beta repertoires from just over 650 donors and added high-resolution HLA genotyping to investigate patterns of TCR occurrence.

The library relied on the immunoSEQ multiplex PCR assay. For the multiplex PCR, a mixture combining 60 forward primers for TCR Vbeta segments and 13 reverse primers for TCR Jbeta segments was used. The CDR3 region of rearranged TCR beta genes was amplified from genomic DNA by a multiplex PCR assay. The amplified TCR beta libraries were sequenced on the Illumina HiSeq System as 87-base-pair reads. On the study's bioinformatics: A later analysis tallied tens of millions of unique TCR beta chains across the 666 repertoires, and some 10 million of those chains were shared by two or more donors. To remove PCR and sequencing errors, raw reads were error-corrected and collapsed into unique sequences using a nearest-neighbor algorithm that merged closely related sequences. Alignment of CDR3 sequences to IMGT reference sequences was used to assign V, D and J gene segments. For a sequence to be retained, at least a six-nucleotide match to both a V gene segment and a J gene segment was required. Rearrangements were classified as productive when the CDR3 lacked stop codons and remained in frame with V and J, and all other rearrangements were classified as non-productive. CDR3 was defined by IMGT convention, running from the second conserved V-encoded cysteine to the conserved J-encoded phenylalanine. The earlier analysis of roughly 590 of the donors excluded sequences that lacked an unambiguous match to a single V gene segment. In an earlier analysis of some 590 of the donors, a V segment was called functional when productive rearrangements were above 56.7%, and segregating when the standard deviation between donors exceeded 5%. A statistical classification framework was built to diagnose cytomegalovirus status from the catalog of TCR beta chain sequences. V and J gene assignment, in a later analysis, came from comparing TCR nucleotide sequences with IMGT/GENE-DB human TR gene sequences. The TCRdist pipeline was used in a later analysis to assign CDR3 sequences and most-parsimonious VDJ recombination scenarios. In a later analysis, each TCR beta chain was defined by its CDR3 amino acid sequence together with its V-gene family, and reads lacking a unique V-gene family were excluded. In a later analysis, 450 to 600 highly shared, low-generation-probability nucleotide sequences were removed to address suspected cross-contamination and a sequencing artifact. In a later analysis, a clonal expansion index for each public chain was calculated from normalized within-repertoire ranks of inferred template counts. Generation probabilities in a later analysis came from a VDJ recombination model fitted to out-of-frame rearrangements, and those results were checked against IGoR. In a later analysis, TCR-TCR, TCR-HLA and TCR-CMV co-occurrence was scored with hypergeometric tests, and a repertoire-size bias correction was applied to TCR pairs. A later analysis estimated false discovery rates by permuting HLA or CMV assignments 20 times. In a later analysis, co-occurring TCRs were grouped with DBSCAN, and TCRdist sequence similarity was added when clustering was performed within HLA-allele-positive subsets. Repertoires with fewer than 30,000 or more than 120,000 public chains, plus five repertoires with anomalous nucleotide sharing, were excluded from co-occurrence clustering. Here the immuneACCESS table is served through TCRdb, limited to in-frame sequences with V and J called. Missing clones are a known gap in these copies; in checked studies unresolved V genes cover under half, and the rest lacks a known reason. From that table come the V and J calls and clone size; the DNA was used to work out D and trimming. This sample has roughly 100,000 clones in its table, and 69% of those were observed once. The ten most abundant clones make up approximately 3% of the sample.

CDR1 and CDR2 are read off the germline V gene as MDHEN and SYDVKM. The junction carries 10 bases between V and J, which are trimmed by 8 bases and 2 bases respectively. The CDR3 runs 12 amino acids, cysteine and phenylalanine included. Only the CDR3 portion is preserved as DNA: 36 bases, with reading frame beginning at the first base. Points on this clone: Its antigen has not been determined. Per-nucleotide qualities are absent, and no much larger clonotype sits a single base away.

The cohort comprised around 700 healthy bone marrow donors. All cohort members were sampled while nominally healthy, although unrecorded immune exposures were likely present. The donor was CMV seronegative and was included in the group of about 350 seronegative cohort members. Every donor gave a peripheral blood sample, and the peripheral blood mononuclear cells from that sample were used for TCR beta sequencing. The Qiagen DNeasy Blood Extraction Kit was used to extract genomic DNA from the blood cell samples. What the study reported, not specific to this receptor: It was suggested by the authors that the approach could potentially be generalized to other disease states and immunological phenotypes. Because counts were too low, roughly 18 rarely observed V segments, including chromosome 9 orphons, were left out of the earlier analysis of approximately 500 of the donors. Across donors, most TCR sequences were observed very rarely, whereas some public TCRs were present in many individuals. V-gene and J-gene trimming of TCR beta chains was associated with a missense DCLRE1C variant in a later genetic analysis, and the association was replicated in an independent cohort. Broadly in line with IMGT annotations, most TCR beta V segments showed up in productive rearrangements about 90% or about 30% of the time in an earlier analysis of 587 of the donors. In a later genetic analysis, fewer N-insertions in productive TCRs were reported among donors in an Asian-associated ancestry cluster than the roughly 700-donor mean. Roughly uniform sequencing depth across donors was assumed in presence/absence analyses, although this assumption may not hold. In a later analysis, HLA-associated TCR beta chains showed more clonal expansion and lower generation probabilities than non-associated chains that were equally common. When HLA alleles, especially DR and DQ, strongly co-occurred, attributing TCR associations to individual alleles was difficult. The sequencing pipeline was judged likely to have produced a cluster of highly shared sequence variants as a technical artifact. A further reported finding was that TCR beta sequences accurately predicted the HLA-A and HLA-B alleles for most subjects in the first cohort. The classifier was reported to diagnose cytomegalovirus status with high specificity and sensitivity in both the original and validation cohorts. In a later analysis, most CMV-associated TCR beta chains were found to appear HLA-restricted, with HLA associations seemingly driven largely by CMV exposure. According to a later analysis, TCR association rates differed among HLA loci, with DRB1 alleles showing the most associated TCRs and HLA-C alleles showing the fewest. A few of the identified cytomegalovirus-associated TCR beta chains were confirmed in vitro to be specific for cytomegalovirus antigens. Only TCR beta chains were sequenced in this cohort, and the absence of alpha or paired-chain data limited detectable features. Correlated functional status among segregating V segments might be attributable to linkage disequilibrium, but an unknown experimental factor could not be ruled out. Because some donors lacked HLA typing at each locus, the association tests relied only on the typed subset. A later analysis associated some 17,000 TCR beta sequences with specific HLA alleles at a false discovery rate of 0.05. According to a later analysis, parvovirus B19, influenza, CMV and Epstein-Barr virus appeared linked to several top co-occurrence clusters. The study gave a list of over 150 TCR beta chains associated with cytomegalovirus. Some IMGT-functional V segments, including TRBV6-2 and TRBV6-3, could not be told apart with the 87-base-pair reads, so those segments were excluded. For the cohort, immune exposure information was limited to CMV serostatus.

The chain is assembled from TRBV28 and TRBJ2-7, and the D gene may be TRBD1, 6 bases matching. The sequenced sample was PBMCs. This TCR came from a man under 40 in good health and CMV-seronegative. The CDR3 here reads CASRQGTYEQYF. The nucleotide sequence is TGTGCCAGCCGGCAGGGGACCTACGAGCAGTACTTC.